This record looks at one T cell receptor (beta chain) sequence and its context. These data originate in a study of T cell responses to AZD1222 COVID-19 vaccine. The assay was immunoSEQ multiplex PCR, and TCRdb's table has in-frame clones only and misses some. The repertoire holds roughly 200,000 clones, with 90% to 95% as singletons. CDR1 and CDR2 (germline): SGHVS, FQNEAQ. CDR3 length equals 14 residues. Unmatched junction bases numbered 5, after V lost 5 bases and J lost 4 bases. The source of this sequence is an adult who received the AZD1222 COVID-19 vaccine. The chain is built from TRBV7-8 and TRBJ2-1; 7 nucleotides agree with TRBD1. The specimen was peripheral blood, collected 28 days after the second AZD1222 dose. CDR3 DNA sequence: TGTGCCAGCAGCCCGCCGGACAGGTACAATGAGCAGTTCTTC. Amino acid sequence: CASSPPDRYNEQFF.